The present entry profiles one T cell receptor (beta chain) with its context. The sample comes from a study of blood T cell repertoires in COVID-19. Study-level information: Specimens from acute and convalescent COVID-19 originated in the United States, Italy and Spain. The cDNA or gDNA used as material had been derived from T cells, B-cell-depleted T cells, or PBMCs.

Looked up from germline, CDR1 is GTSNPN and CDR2 is SVGIG (reference sequence). The CDR3 has 13 amino acids. Trimming left V 4 bases short and J 1 base short, with 10 bases between. Authors' processing steps: It was from reference gene primer amplification that nucleated cell counts were estimated. Here immunoSEQ multiplex PCR was the method, and the copy in TCRdb shows in-frame clones only, minus some. V, J and clone size are taken as reported in that table, and D and trimming were inferred from the DNA itself. The profile shows under 300,000 clones, 75% to 90% of them singletons. The gene calls are TRBV30 and TRBJ2-5; possibly TRBD1 for D (5 bases). Sequencing was done on a sample of PBMCs or T cells enriched from blood (not recorded which). This receptor was identified in a woman between 25 and 40 years old with acute COVID-19. CDR3 amino acids: CAWTGSVQETQYF. The CDR3 DNA reads as TGTGCCTGGACAGGGTCGGTCCAAGAGACCCAGTACTTC.